These 2 T cell receptor beta chains share one sample of origin, sequenced in a study of cytomegalovirus exposure and HLA in healthy donors. In the PCR, 60 Vbeta and 13 Jbeta primers were used. TCRdb keeps only in-frame clones here, not all; method: immunoSEQ multiplex PCR. The sample lists 140,000 or so clones; 65% to 85% were seen once. The sequenced material came from PBMCs. The receptor set was obtained from a male donor in good health and CMV-seronegative.

J is TRBJ2-7 and V is TRBV4-1, with TRBD1 identical over 9 bases. This CDR3 comprises 14 residues. The germline V gene encodes CDR1 MGHRA and CDR2 YSYEKL. Trimming took 1 base from V and 2 from J; bases not matched to a gene: 0. CDR3 loop: CASSQGDRAYEQYF. CDR3 bases: TGCGCCAGCAGCCAAGGGGACAGGGCCTACGAGCAGTACTTC.

This sequence joins TRBV9 and TRBJ1-1; D is uncertain. The germline V gene has CDR1 SGDLS and CDR2 YYNGEE. V shed 2 bases and J shed 0 bases, with 8 bases lying between them. The CDR3 consists of 14 residues. CDR3 residues: CASSVQPVNTEAFF. The CDR3 bases are TGTGCCAGCAGCGTCCAACCAGTGAACACTGAAGCTTTCTTT.